The next 17 T cell receptor beta chains were all read from a single sample in a study of PD-L1 blockade in urothelial cancer. Assay: immunoSEQ multiplex PCR; the TCRdb copy retains only in-frame clones and omits some. The repertoire holds some 30,000 clones, with around nine tenths as singletons. Source: PBMCs, taken around atezolizumab (anti-PD-L1) treatment. Receptors originate from a man aged 45-65 years with urothelial cancer.

The chain carries TRBV4-3 and TRBJ2-6; 16 positions agree with TRBD2. CDR3 size: 20 residues. Per the germline V gene, CDR1 is LGHNA and CDR2 is YSLEER. Trimming removed 5 bases from V and 4 bases from J; junction bases left unmatched: 11. CDR3 sequence (DNA): TGCGCCAGCAGCAGGGGACTAGCGGGAGGGAGTAGTCTGGGGGCCAACGTCCTGACTTTC. Translated: CASSRGLAGGSSLGANVLTF.

This chain uses TRBV30 with TRBJ2-3, with 10 bases aligning to TRBD1. The CDR3 length is 14 residues. The J segment lost 6 bases and the V segment lost 3 bases, leaving 6 bases of the junction unmatched. Per germline, CDR1 GTSNPN and CDR2 SVGIG (reference sequence). The CDR3 bases are TGTGCCTGGAGACAAGACAGGGGGCCGGATACGCAGTATTTT. It is translated as CAWRQDRGPDTQYF.

V and J are TRBV29-1 and TRBJ1-2; the match to TRBD1 covers 9 bases. The CDR3 consists of 19 residues. Germline CDR1 is SQVTM and CDR2 is ANQGSEA. The J segment lost 4 bases and the V segment lost 4 bases, leaving 22 bases of the junction unmatched. CDR3 bases: TGCAGCGTTGGCAATCCCCGAGGACAGGGGAGGATGTTAACCTATGGCTACACCTTC. Amino acids: CSVGNPRGQGRMLTYGYTF.

The chain links TRBV15 to TRBJ2-3; 10 bases match TRBD2. Per germline, CDR1 LNHNV and CDR2 YYDKDF (reference sequence). The CDR3 runs 18 residues. Trimming removed 1 base from V and 0 bases from J; junction bases left unmatched: 7. CDR3 in amino acids: CATSRGRLAGTSTDTQYF. For the CDR3, the DNA is TGTGCCACCAGCAGAGGACGACTAGCGGGTACTAGCACAGATACGCAGTATTTT.

V and J are TRBV28 and TRBJ2-3, with D possibly matching TRBD2 (7 bases). Germline CDR1 MDHEN, CDR2 SYDVKM. The CDR3 consists of 15 residues. V was clipped by 6 bases and J by 2 bases, with 15 bases between them. CDR3 DNA: TGTGCCAGCAGCGTCCTGGGGGGGCCCACAGATACGCAGTATTTT. Translated: CASSVLGGPTDTQYF.

The rearrangement joins TRBV11-3 to TRBJ1-1; 8 bases line up with TRBD1. The junction had 6 bases not matched to a gene; V was cut back by 5 bases and J by 4 bases. This CDR3 contains 14 residues. Germline-derived CDR1 and CDR2 are SGHNT and YENEEA. CDR3 coding DNA: TGTGCCAGCAGCCCCACAGGGGGAAGCACTGAAGCTTTCTTT. It encodes CASSPTGGSTEAFF.

In this sample, this clone turned up once. This chain links TRBV28 with TRBJ2-5, with D possibly TRBD2 on 5 matching bases. With the DNA end fitting TRBJ2-7 better, the J assignment may be wrong. The CDR3 totals 15 residues. Looked up from germline, CDR1 is MDHEN and CDR2 is SYDVKM. CDR3 DNA sequence: TGTGCCAGCAGTCTCACATCGGGATCCTCCTACGAGCAGTACTTC. Translating gives CASSLTSGSSYEQYF.

This chain joins TRBV6-6 and TRBJ2-1; no reliable D call. CDR1 MNHNY and CDR2 SVGAGI come from the germline V gene (reference sequence). The CDR3 has 12 residues. V was pared by 1 base and J by 7 bases, with 5 bases between. The CDR3 region has the DNA TGTGCCAGCAGTTACTTAGCAAATGAGCAGTTCTTC. Protein: CASSYLANEQFF.

J is TRBJ2-1 and V is TRBV18; D possibly corresponds to TRBD1 (6 bases). Germline V CDR1 and CDR2: KGHSH, LQKENI. Trimming stripped 5 bases from V and 4 bases from J, with 18 bases between. The CDR3 runs to 16 residues. CDR3 residues: CASSTLPVDSYNEQFF. The DNA of the CDR3 is TGTGCCAGCTCAACCCTACCGGTGGACAGTTACAATGAGCAGTTCTTC.

The V call is TRBV5-1, the J call TRBJ2-7; tentatively, D is TRBD1 (5 bases). Germline CDR1 reads SGHRS; CDR2 reads YFSETQ. The CDR3 runs 13 residues. V was pared by 4 bases and J by 2 bases, with 10 bases between. CDR3 sequence: CASSRDSPYEQYF. DNA for the CDR3: TGCGCCAGCAGCCGAGACAGTCCCTACGAGCAGTACTTC.

The chain combines TRBV29-1 with TRBJ2-1; TRBD2 matches at 11 bases. V shed 2 bases and J 2 bases; nucleotides not matched to a gene: 2. This CDR3 region has 15 residues. Germline V gene lookup returns CDR1 SQVTM and CDR2 ANQGSEA. The CDR3 sequence: CSVETSGSPYNEQFF. In DNA, the CDR3 is TGCAGCGTTGAAACTAGCGGGAGCCCCTACAATGAGCAGTTCTTC.

V and J are TRBV6-1 and TRBJ1-1; 7 nucleotides agree with TRBD1. The germline gives CDR1 MNHNS, CDR2 SASEGT. The CDR3 spans 13 residues. Unmatched junction bases numbered 1, after V lost 6 bases and J lost 0 bases. The CDR3 nucleotides are TGTGCCAGCAGCACAGGGGTGAACACTGAAGCTTTCTTT. Its translation is CASSTGVNTEAFF.

The CDR3: CASSLRTGVSTDTQYF. Here the CDR3 DNA reads TGTGCCAGCAGCTTACGGACAGGGGTATCGACAGATACGCAGTATTTT. The rearrangement uses TRBV5-4 and TRBJ2-3; 9 bases match TRBD1. With 2 bases clipped from V and 3 bases from J, the junction kept 7 bases outside the gene matches. The CDR3 spans 16 residues. Germline lookup yields CDR1 SGHNT and CDR2 YYREEE (reference sequence).

This chain joins TRBV10-3 and TRBJ1-1; D uncertain. The CDR3 is 13 amino acids. Trimming left V 10 bases short and J 1 base short, with 13 bases between. Germline loops: CDR1 ENHRY, CDR2 SYGVKD. As DNA, the CDR3 is TGTGCCACTCGGCCGAGGCAGAACACTGAAGCTTTCTTT. Its protein product is CATRPRQNTEAFF.

The table lists this clone with a count of one. The V call is TRBV27, the J call TRBJ2-7, with 7 bases aligning to TRBD2. With 6 bases clipped from V and 1 base from J, the junction kept 6 bases outside the gene matches. Germline V gene data show CDR1 as MNHEY and CDR2 as SMNVEV (reference sequence). CDR3 size: 14 residues. The CDR3 sequence is CASRASGTSYEQYF. CDR3 nucleotide sequence: TGTGCCAGCAGGGCTAGCGGAACTTCCTACGAGCAGTACTTC.

The CDR3 loop reads CASSPSGAASSRKFF. CDR3 bases: TGCGCCAGCAGCCCTAGCGGTGCGGCTTCTTCCCGAAAGTTCTTC. The genes are TRBV5-1 and TRBJ2-1, with TRBD2 matching over 7 bases. The CDR3 extends over 15 amino acids. Germline V CDR1 and CDR2: SGHRS, YFSETQ. Trimming took 4 bases from V and 14 from J; bases not matched to a gene: 18.

The CDR3 bases are TGTGCCAGCAGCCAAAGGGACAGTTTGAACACTGAAGCTTTCTTT. It codes for CASSQRDSLNTEAFF. The chain uses TRBV7-9 and TRBJ1-1, with 7 bases lining up with TRBD1. With 5 bases clipped from V and 0 bases from J, the junction kept 6 bases outside the gene matches. CDR1 SEHNR and CDR2 FQNEAQ come from the germline V gene (reference sequence). The CDR3 has 15 amino acids.